Following are 9 T cell receptor beta chains from one sample sequenced in a study of blood T cell repertoires in COVID-19. TCRdb's table, derived via immunoSEQ multiplex PCR, lists solely in-frame clones and lacks some. The table includes some 80,000 clones, 75% to 90% detected once. Sequenced sample: peripheral blood. Every receptor here comes from a human donor in a cohort sampled during active COVID-19.

The CDR3 loop reads CASSTITGTVNTEAFF. In nucleotides, the CDR3 is TGTGCCAGTAGTACCATCACCGGGACAGTGAACACTGAAGCTTTCTTT. V is TRBV19 and J is TRBJ1-1, with TRBD1 matching over 7 bases. Unmatched junction bases numbered 8, after V lost 4 bases and J lost 0 bases. The CDR3 runs 16 residues. The V gene's germline CDR1 is LNHDA and CDR2 SQIVND (reference sequence).

This rearrangement joins TRBV29-1 to TRBJ2-6; D is possibly TRBD2 (6 bases). Trimming pared 2 bases from V and 1 base from J, leaving 9 bases between. The germline V gene has CDR1 SQVTM and CDR2 ANQGSEA. The CDR3 consists of 15 residues. CDR3 sequence: CSVELATSGANVLTF. The DNA for the CDR3 is TGCAGCGTTGAACTAGCGACATCTGGGGCCAACGTCCTGACTTTC.

This chain uses TRBV28 with TRBJ2-1; D is perhaps TRBD2 (6 bases). The CDR3 runs 18 residues. Germline loops: CDR1 MDHEN, CDR2 SYDVKM. V shed 3 bases and J shed 0 bases, with 18 bases lying between them. DNA for the CDR3: TGTGCCAGCAGTTTCGAGACGGGAGTCCCTCTCTCCTACAATGAGCAGTTCTTC. Translation gives CASSFETGVPLSYNEQFF.

V is TRBV7-3 and J is TRBJ1-1; 7 bases match TRBD1. V shed 3 bases, J shed 5 bases, and the junction held 6 bases outside the gene matches. Germline CDR1 and CDR2: SGHTA and FQGTGA. The CDR3 has 14 residues. This CDR3 reads CASSFGRGRTEAFF. CDR3 DNA: TGTGCCAGCAGCTTTGGCAGGGGGAGAACTGAAGCTTTCTTT.

The chain links TRBV5-4 to TRBJ2-5; TRBD1 aligns across 9 bases. The CDR3 has 12 amino acids. Germline CDR1 is SGHNT and CDR2 is YYREEE (reference sequence). V shed 9 bases, J shed 5 bases, and the junction held 5 bases outside the gene matches. CDR3 region: CATHRGQETQYF. The CDR3 DNA reads TGTGCCACCCACAGGGGGCAGGAGACCCAGTACTTC.

The rearrangement links TRBV10-3 to TRBJ1-6; perhaps TRBD1 as D (6 bases). CDR3 size: 13 residues. With 7 bases removed from V and 9 bases from J, the gap between germline ends came to 13 bases. CDR1 and CDR2 from the germline V gene are ENHRY and SYGVKD. As DNA, the CDR3 is TGTGCCATCAAGGGGGTAGTTGGTTCACCCCTCCACTTT. Encoded protein: CAIKGVVGSPLHF.

The chain joins TRBV2 to TRBJ2-7, with a tentative D call TRBD2 (7 bases). This CDR3 region has 14 residues. V lost 11 bases and J lost 1, with 18 bases in between. Looked up from germline, CDR1 is SNHLY and CDR2 is FYNNEI. In DNA, the CDR3 is TGTGCCGGGGGGGAACCGGGGGCGTCCTACGAGCAGTACTTC. Its translation: CAGGEPGASYEQYF.

The chain joins TRBV5-1 to TRBJ2-7, with no clear D. Germline V CDR1 and CDR2: SGHRS, YFSETQ. V lost 1 base, J lost 2 bases, and 10 bases lay in between. CDR3 size: 14 residues. CDR3: CASSLNGRTYEQYF. CDR3 DNA: TGCGCCAGCAGCTTGAATGGCAGAACCTACGAGCAGTACTTC.

V gene TRBV27 combines with J gene TRBJ2-2, with TRBD1 identical over 7 bases. This CDR3 comprises 13 residues. Germline V gives CDR1 MNHEY, CDR2 SMNVEV (reference sequence). Losses at the gene ends were 8 bases for V and 7 bases for J; bases not matched to a gene: 7. Here the CDR3 DNA reads TGTGCCAGCCGGAGACAGGGTGGCGGGGAGCTGTTTTTT. The encoded protein is CASRRQGGGELFF.